This section outlines one T cell receptor beta chain sequence together with its context. The sample belongs to a study of blood T cell repertoires in COVID-19. Study information: Samples taken during acute and convalescent COVID-19 were collected in the United States, Italy and Spain. Sources were T cells, B-cell-depleted T cells, or PBMCs; the material itself was cDNA or gDNA.

CDR1 and CDR2 from the germline V gene are LGHNA and YSLEER. Trimming left V 1 base short and J 8 bases short, with 5 bases between. The CDR3 spans 12 residues. Original processing notes: The authors estimated nucleated cell counts from reference gene primer amplification. Profiling relied on immunoSEQ multiplex PCR, and the TCRdb table lists in-frame clones only, not all of them. V, J and clone size reflect that table, while D and trimming were determined from the DNA. The data contain around 230,000 clones, 65% to 85% of them singletons. Sample: peripheral blood. The sequence was obtained from a man between 40 and 49 years old with acute or convalescent COVID-19. This chain links TRBV4-3 with TRBJ1-4; D is ambiguous. CDR3 coding DNA: TGCGCCAGCAGCCAAGGGCGGGAAAAACTGTTTTTT. Encoded protein: CASSQGREKLFF.